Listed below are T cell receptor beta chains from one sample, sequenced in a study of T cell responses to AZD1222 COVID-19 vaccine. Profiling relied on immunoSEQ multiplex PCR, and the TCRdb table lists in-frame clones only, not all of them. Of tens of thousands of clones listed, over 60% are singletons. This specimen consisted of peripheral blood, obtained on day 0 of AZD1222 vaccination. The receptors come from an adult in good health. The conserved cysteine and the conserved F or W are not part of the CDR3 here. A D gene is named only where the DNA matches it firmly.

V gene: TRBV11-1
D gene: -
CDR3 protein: ASSPLTLGGTEAF

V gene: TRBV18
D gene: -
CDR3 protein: ASSEKQGYEQY

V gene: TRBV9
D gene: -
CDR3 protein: ASSVDGAGQPQH

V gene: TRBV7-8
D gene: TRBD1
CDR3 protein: ASSFPAGTGAGGYT

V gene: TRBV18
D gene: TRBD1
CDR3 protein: ASSPGQGVETQY

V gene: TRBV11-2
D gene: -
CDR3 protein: ASSLGVGSYNEQF

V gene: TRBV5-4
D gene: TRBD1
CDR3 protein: ASSLGVDRNTEAF

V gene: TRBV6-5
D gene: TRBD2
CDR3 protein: ASGERGPRTGELF

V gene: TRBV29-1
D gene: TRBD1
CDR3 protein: SVVTGTGGTDYGYT

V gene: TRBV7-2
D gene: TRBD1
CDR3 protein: ASSEVGGIGQVYT

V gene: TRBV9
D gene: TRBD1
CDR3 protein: ASSVGSWQGEEKQY

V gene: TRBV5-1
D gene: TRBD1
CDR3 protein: ASSEGAMRGYT

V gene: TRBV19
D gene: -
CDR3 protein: ASSMPGRNTEAF

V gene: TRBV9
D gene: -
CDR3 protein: ASSVGWGTRLNIQY

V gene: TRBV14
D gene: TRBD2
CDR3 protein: ASSGLAGAKNNEQF

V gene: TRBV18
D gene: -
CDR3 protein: ASSPEEGTEAF

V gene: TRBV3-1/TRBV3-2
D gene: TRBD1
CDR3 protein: ASATGENTEAF

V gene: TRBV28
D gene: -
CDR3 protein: ASLSGQLATNEKLF

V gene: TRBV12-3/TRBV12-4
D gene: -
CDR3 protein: ASSFPGQQQF

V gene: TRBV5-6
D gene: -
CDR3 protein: ASSYNTGTYEQY

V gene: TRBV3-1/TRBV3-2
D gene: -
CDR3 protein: ASSLPPSRGPNEKLF

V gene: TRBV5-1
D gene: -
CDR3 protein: ASSGEGRRTEAF

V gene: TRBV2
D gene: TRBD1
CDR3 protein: ASSPRDRGIYNSPLH

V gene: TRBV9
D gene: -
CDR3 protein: ASSDRDKRETQY

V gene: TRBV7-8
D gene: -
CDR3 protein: ASSPGLLNEKLF

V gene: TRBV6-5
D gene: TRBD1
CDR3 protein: ASSYDRGLDYEQY

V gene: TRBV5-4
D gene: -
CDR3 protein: ASSFMAGNQETQY

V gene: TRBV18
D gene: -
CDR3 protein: ASSPPTGARGQPQH

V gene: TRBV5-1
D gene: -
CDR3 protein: ASGDNPQWGGYT

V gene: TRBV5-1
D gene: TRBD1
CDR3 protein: ASSHSQGALKAF

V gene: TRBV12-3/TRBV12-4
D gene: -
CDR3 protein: ASSWGGLTEAF

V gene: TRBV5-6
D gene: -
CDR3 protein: ASSLAAGRKTQY

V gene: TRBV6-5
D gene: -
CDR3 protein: ASSWDSGANVLT

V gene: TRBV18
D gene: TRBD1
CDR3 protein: ASSPRDRGSNQPQH

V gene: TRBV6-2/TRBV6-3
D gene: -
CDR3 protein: ASSYSEVSQY

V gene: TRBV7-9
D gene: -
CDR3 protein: ASSFGGVDEKLF

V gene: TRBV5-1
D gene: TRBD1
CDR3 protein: ASSTWTGMNTEAF

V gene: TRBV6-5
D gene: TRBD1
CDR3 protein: ASSYARTGSEAF

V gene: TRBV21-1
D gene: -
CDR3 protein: ASSTEPSQY

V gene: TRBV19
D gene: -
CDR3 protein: ASTQDSGPFYEQY

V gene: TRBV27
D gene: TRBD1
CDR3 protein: ASSSGQDPTYEQY

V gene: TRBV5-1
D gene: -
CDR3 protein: ASSFNVQTGLGYT

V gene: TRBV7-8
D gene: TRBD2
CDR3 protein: ASSLGLAGGHNEQF

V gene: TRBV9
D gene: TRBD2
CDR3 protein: ASSVAGGVTDTQY

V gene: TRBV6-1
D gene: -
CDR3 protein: ASSFPYNEQF

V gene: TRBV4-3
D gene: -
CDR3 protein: ASSHYGGANEQF

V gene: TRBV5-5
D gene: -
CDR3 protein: ASTRSTGRYGYT